This T cell receptor (beta chain) was obtained from a study of shared clonotypes between healthy human individuals. This CDR3 spans 15 amino acids. V shed 0 bases and J shed 5 bases, with 11 bases lying between them. Germline values: CDR1 SGHDN, CDR2 FVKESK. General observations from the study: Even with large depth, rarefaction showed that sorted-subset sequencing was incomplete. Clonotype sharing among donors likely depends on sequencing depth.

Assay used: immunoSEQ multiplex PCR; TCRdb lists only in-frame clones, some missing. The repertoire includes about 1.5 million clones, approximately 98% of them detected once, and roughly 0.42% sits in the top ten. Worth noting for this clone: Antigen unknown.

V gene TRBV14 combines with J gene TRBJ2-1; D is unclear. This clonotype was obtained from a man between 25 and 39 years old in good health. Material for sequencing was naive CD4+ T cells sorted from blood. Subset reported: CD45RA+ positively selected. The CDR3 DNA is TGTGCCAGCAGCCAAGATCATGGGGTCCACAATGAGCAGTTCTTC. This translates into CASSQDHGVHNEQFF.